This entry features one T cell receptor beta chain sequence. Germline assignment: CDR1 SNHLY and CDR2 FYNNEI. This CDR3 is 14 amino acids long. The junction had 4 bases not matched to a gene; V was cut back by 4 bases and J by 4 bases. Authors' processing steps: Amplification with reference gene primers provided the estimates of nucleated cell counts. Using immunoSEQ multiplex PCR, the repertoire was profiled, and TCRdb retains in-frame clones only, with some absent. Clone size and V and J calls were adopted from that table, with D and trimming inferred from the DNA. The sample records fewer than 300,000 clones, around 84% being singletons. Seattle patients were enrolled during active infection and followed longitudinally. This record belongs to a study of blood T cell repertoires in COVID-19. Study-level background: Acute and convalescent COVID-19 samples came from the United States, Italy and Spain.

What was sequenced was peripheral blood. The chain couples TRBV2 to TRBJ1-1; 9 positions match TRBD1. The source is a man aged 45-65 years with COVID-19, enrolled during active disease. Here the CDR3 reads CASSGQGGSTEAFF. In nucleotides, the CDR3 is TGTGCCAGCAGTGGACAGGGGGGAAGCACTGAAGCTTTCTTT.